These 27 T cell receptor beta chains share one sample of origin, sequenced in a study of CD8 T cells in Susac syndrome. Random hexamers were used to reverse transcribe roughly 0.5 to 1 ug of RNA. Each CDR3 protein gets one entry after TCRdb re-called the immunoSEQ multiplex PCR reads with MiXCR. The sample yields about 150,000 distinct CDR3 sequences, about 95% seen once. The sequencing input was CD4+ T cells from PBMCs. The source of these receptors is a human donor with Susac syndrome.

J is TRBJ2-7 and V is TRBV27; 13 nucleotides line up with TRBD2. The CDR3 has 17 residues. Per germline, CDR1 MNHEY and CDR2 SMNVEV (reference sequence). Trimming removed 7 bases from V and 9 bases from J; junction bases left unmatched: 18. In DNA form, the CDR3 reads TGTGCCAGCACCCCCCCTGCCCCACTAGCGGGGGGGCTGGGGCAGTACTTC. Its translation is CASTPPAPLAGGLGQYF.

The rearrangement uses TRBV12-3 or TRBV12-4 and TRBJ2-1, with 9 positions matching TRBD1. The V segment lost 2 bases and the J segment 7 bases; nucleotides outside the gene matches: 12. CDR3 size: 17 residues. As DNA, the CDR3 is TGTGCCAGCAGTTTAACGTGGACAGGGGAGGGACAGAATGAGCAGTTCTTC. Protein: CASSLTWTGEGQNEQFF.

This clonotype has just one count. The chain links TRBV14 to TRBJ2-2; no firm D call. V lost 6 bases, J lost 8 bases, and 19 bases lay in between. This CDR3 is 15 amino acids long. Germline V gene sequence: CDR1 SGHDN, CDR2 FVKESK. The chain's CDR3 is CASSLSTSPWGELFF. As DNA, the CDR3 is TGTGCCAGCAGTCTCAGTACCTCCCCTTGGGGGGAGCTGTTTTTT.

The genes are TRBV18 and TRBJ1-1; D is ambiguous. This CDR3 has 15 residues. V lost 0 bases, J lost 1 base, and 9 bases lay in between. Germline-derived CDR1 and CDR2 are KGHSH and LQKENI. The CDR3 DNA sequence: TGTGCCAGCTCACCACCGCTAGGGAAGAACACTGAAGCTTTCTTT. Protein: CASSPPLGKNTEAFF.

V and J are TRBV4-2 and TRBJ1-1; D gene unclear. The V gene lost 3 bases and the J gene lost 1 base, with 15 bases spanning the gap. This CDR3 contains 16 residues. CDR1 is LGHNA and CDR2 is YNFKEQ in the germline V gene. The CDR3 here is CASSHPNTQQNTEAFF. As DNA, the CDR3 is TGTGCCAGCAGCCATCCAAATACACAGCAGAACACTGAAGCTTTCTTT.

As DNA, the CDR3 is TGCAGCAGCAAGCACCCCTCCTACAATGAGCAGTTCTTC. It specifies CSSKHPSYNEQFF. V gene TRBV20-1 combines with J gene TRBJ2-1; no clear D gene. The CDR3 runs 13 residues. CDR1 DFQATT and CDR2 SNEGSKA come from the germline V gene (reference sequence).

This sequence joins TRBV29-1 and TRBJ1-2; no clear D gene. CDR3 length equals 11 residues. V lost 4 bases and J lost 1, with 4 bases in between. From germline, CDR1 is SQVTM and CDR2 ANQGSEA. The chain's CDR3 is CSVGNNYGYTF. The CDR3 DNA follows: TGCAGCGTTGGTAATAACTATGGCTACACCTTC.

The rearrangement links TRBV5-8 to TRBJ2-1, with D hard to call. Germline V gene lookup returns CDR1 SGHTS and CDR2 YDEGEE. The CDR3 totals 14 residues. V was clipped by 4 bases and J by 8 bases, with 16 bases between them. DNA for the CDR3: TGTGCCAGCAGCGGCGGATCAAGCAGCGATGAGCAGTTCTTC. Translation: CASSGGSSSDEQFF.

The chain combines TRBV29-1 with TRBJ2-5; D call uncertain. Germline V gene data show CDR1 as SQVTM and CDR2 as ANQGSEA. The length of the CDR3 is 10 residues. Between the trimmed V and J ends, which lost 5 bases and 5 bases, there was a span of 6 bases. The CDR3 nucleotides are TGCAGCGTTCTCCAGGAGACCCAGTACTTC. It translates to CSVLQETQYF.

The rearrangement joins TRBV19 to TRBJ2-7; 9 nucleotides match TRBD1. The CDR3 contains 13 residues. Germline loops: CDR1 LNHDA, CDR2 SQIVND (reference sequence). V shed 8 bases, J shed 3 bases, and the junction held 5 bases outside the gene matches. CDR3 bases: TGTGCCAGTCGAAGGACAGGGGACTACGAGCAGTACTTC. Protein sequence: CASRRTGDYEQYF.

The chain joins TRBV12-3 or TRBV12-4 to TRBJ2-7; TRBD1 matches at 9 bases. The CDR3 contains 15 residues. With 6 bases clipped from V and 2 bases from J, the junction kept 8 bases outside the gene matches. CDR3 loop: CASSSRQGGTYEQYF. The CDR3 coding sequence is TGTGCCAGCAGCTCTAGACAGGGGGGAACCTACGAGCAGTACTTC.

The gene calls are TRBV13 and TRBJ2-1; TRBD2 matches 9 bases. This CDR3 is built from 15 residues. The ends lost 5 bases at V and 5 bases at J; junction bases unmatched: 7. Looked up from germline, CDR1 is PRHDT and CDR2 is FYEKMQ (reference sequence). CDR3: CASSVVGGGDNEQFF. In nucleotides, the CDR3 is TGTGCCAGCAGCGTGGTGGGCGGGGGGGACAATGAGCAGTTCTTC.

The chain combines TRBV20-1 with TRBJ2-1; D is unclear. Germline V gene lookup returns CDR1 DFQATT and CDR2 SNEGSKA (reference sequence). CDR3 size: 12 residues. With 3 bases removed from V and 5 bases from J, the gap between germline ends came to 8 bases. The DNA of the CDR3 is TGCAGTGCTAGGACCCAGGACAATGAGCAGTTCTTC. Translation: CSARTQDNEQFF.

The chain combines TRBV29-1 with TRBJ2-7; a weak D match, TRBD1 (6 bases). The CDR3 is made up of 12 amino acids. Germline V gives CDR1 SQVTM, CDR2 ANQGSEA. V was shortened by 5 bases and J by 5 bases, with 13 bases between the two germline ends. CDR3 residues: CSVPRGIDEQYF. CDR3 coding DNA: TGCAGCGTTCCCAGGGGAATTGACGAGCAGTACTTC.

The chain links TRBV9 to TRBJ1-1; possible D gene TRBD1, 5 bases. V lost 2 bases and J 1 base, leaving 6 bases between the germline ends. This CDR3 comprises 13 residues. Germline V gene data show CDR1 as SGDLS and CDR2 as YYNGEE. For the CDR3, the DNA is TGTGCCAGCAGCGTTGGGGCGAACACTGAAGCTTTCTTT. This encodes CASSVGANTEAFF.

This clonotype was seen a single time. CDR3 coding DNA: TGTGCCAGCAGAACAGGGAAGTGGGAGACCCAGTACTTC. Protein: CASRTGKWETQYF. The rearrangement uses TRBV2 and TRBJ2-5, with TRBD1 as a possible D gene (6 bases). This CDR3 is built from 13 residues. V dropped 6 bases and J dropped 5 bases, with 13 bases sitting between them. The germline V gene has CDR1 SNHLY and CDR2 FYNNEI.

This chain connects TRBV12-3 or TRBV12-4 to TRBJ2-5, with a tentative D call TRBD2 (5 bases). V was trimmed by 6 bases and J by 7 bases, leaving 18 bases between them. The CDR3 extends over 14 amino acids. This CDR3 is CASRPRALGGTQYF. Here the CDR3 DNA reads TGTGCCAGCAGGCCTCGGGCCCTAGGAGGGACCCAGTACTTC.

V usage is TRBV29-1 and J usage is TRBJ2-1; possibly TRBD1 for D (5 bases). Trimming pared 1 base from V and 4 bases from J, leaving 11 bases between. The germline gives CDR1 SQVTM, CDR2 ANQGSEA. The CDR3 runs 14 residues. CDR3 amino acids: CSVEVQGSYNEQFF. CDR3 DNA: TGCAGCGTTGAAGTTCAGGGATCATACAATGAGCAGTTCTTC.

The V and J genes are TRBV12-3 or TRBV12-4 and TRBJ1-2; D possibly corresponds to TRBD1 (5 bases). The CDR3 covers 16 residues. V lost 7 bases and J 2 bases, leaving 20 bases between the germline ends. The CDR3 protein is CASTNLGPPLNYGYTF. CDR3 bases: TGTGCCAGCACCAATCTGGGACCTCCCCTGAACTATGGCTACACCTTC.

The chain couples TRBV7-9 to TRBJ2-7; D remains unclear. Germline V CDR1 and CDR2: SEHNR, FQNEAQ (reference sequence). V lost 5 bases and J lost 0, with 8 bases in between. CDR3 length: 13 amino acids. CDR3 sequence: CASSPQSSYEQYF. For the CDR3, the DNA is TGTGCCAGCAGCCCCCAGAGCTCCTACGAGCAGTACTTC.

This chain joins TRBV4-2 and TRBJ2-7, with 8 bases fitting TRBD2. CDR1 and CDR2 from the germline V gene are LGHNA and YNFKEQ. V was pared by 4 bases and J by 0 bases, with 14 bases of the junction left unmatched. The CDR3 loop spans 18 amino acids. This chain's CDR3 is CASSRSPSSSGPSYEQYF. CDR3 in DNA: TGTGCCAGCAGCCGATCCCCCTCATCTAGCGGGCCCTCCTACGAGCAGTACTTC.

The rearrangement joins TRBV11-2 to TRBJ2-5; TRBD1 might be the D (7 bases). The CDR3 has 14 residues. Trimming removed 5 bases at V and 7 bases at J, with 17 bases between. The V gene's germline CDR1 is SGHAT and CDR2 FQNNGV. The CDR3 region has the DNA TGTGCCAGCAGCCCCGCGCGACAGGGAGGGACCCAGTACTTC. Its protein product is CASSPARQGGTQYF.

The chain links TRBV5-1 to TRBJ2-5; TRBD1 might be the D (5 bases). The CDR3 contains 15 residues. Per the germline V gene, CDR1 is SGHRS and CDR2 is YFSETQ. Trimming stripped 0 bases from V and 2 bases from J, with 11 bases between. The CDR3 DNA reads TGCGCCAGCAGCTTGGCCTCGACAGCTCAAGAGACCCAGTACTTC. Protein sequence: CASSLASTAQETQYF.

This chain uses TRBV20-1 with TRBJ2-7, with D tentatively TRBD1 (5 bases). The CDR3 is 14 amino acids. Trimming took off 3 bases at V and 2 bases at J, with 14 bases between the two ends. Germline CDR1 is DFQATT and CDR2 is SNEGSKA (reference sequence). The CDR3: CSASRFDSPYEQYF. The CDR3 DNA is TGCAGTGCTAGCCGATTTGACAGCCCCTACGAGCAGTACTTC.

This chain links TRBV2 with TRBJ1-2; D is possibly TRBD1 (6 bases). The CDR3 is 14 amino acids. Germline values: CDR1 SNHLY, CDR2 FYNNEI. V dropped 2 bases and J dropped 6 bases, with 13 bases sitting between them. The chain's CDR3 is CASSEWQGRDGYTF. In nucleotides, the CDR3 is TGTGCCAGCAGTGAATGGCAGGGGCGGGATGGCTACACCTTC.

A single count supports this clonotype. The chain uses TRBV12-3 or TRBV12-4 and TRBJ1-2; TRBD1 matches 7 bases. The CDR3 extends over 13 amino acids. V was pared by 6 bases and J by 8 bases, with 9 bases of the junction left unmatched. CDR3 protein: CASSPRQGLGYTF. CDR3 nucleotides: TGTGCCAGCAGCCCCAGACAGGGCTTAGGCTACACCTTC.

This chain connects TRBV25-1 to TRBJ1-2; TRBD1 might be the D (6 bases). Trimming removed 1 base from V and 2 bases from J, with 11 bases in between. The V gene's germline CDR1 is MGHDK and CDR2 SYGVNS. CDR3 size: 15 residues. Written as DNA, the CDR3 is TGTGCCAGCAGTGAATCGGGGGCGTCAAACTATGGCTACACCTTC. Translated, it gives CASSESGASNYGYTF.